The T cell receptor (beta chain) described here comes from a study of type 1 regulatory T cells. Study summary: This in vitro CD4 product, T-allo10, is enriched for Tr1 cells and alloantigen-specific.

In this sample, this clonotype turned up many times. Its antigen remains unidentified. From the reads, TCRdb called clonotypes with MiXCR, one entry per CDR3 protein. The sample contains 40,000 to 50,000 distinct CDR3 sequences, 12% of which appear only once. Germline V CDR1 and CDR2: MDHEN, SYDVKM. Trimming pared 2 bases from V and 3 bases from J, leaving 8 bases between. This CDR3 has 13 amino acids. This chain joins TRBV28 and TRBJ2-7; the D is unclear. The sample was cultured non-Tr1 T cells, either the whole culture or a sorted T cell fraction (not recorded which). This clonotype was obtained from a human donor in good health. The CDR3 sequence is CASSLVQVYEQYF. CDR3 coding DNA: TGTGCCAGCAGTTTAGTGCAGGTCTACGAGCAGTACTTC.